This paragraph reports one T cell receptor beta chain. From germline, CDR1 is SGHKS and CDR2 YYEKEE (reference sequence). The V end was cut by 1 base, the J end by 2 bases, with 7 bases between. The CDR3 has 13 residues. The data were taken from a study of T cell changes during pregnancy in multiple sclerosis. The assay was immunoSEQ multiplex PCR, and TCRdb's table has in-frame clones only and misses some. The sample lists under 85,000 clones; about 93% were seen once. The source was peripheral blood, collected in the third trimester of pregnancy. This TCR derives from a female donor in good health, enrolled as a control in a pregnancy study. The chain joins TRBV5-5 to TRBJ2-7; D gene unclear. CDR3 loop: CASSLRHTYEQYF. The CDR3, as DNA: TGTGCCAGCAGCTTGCGACATACCTACGAGCAGTACTTC.